One sample yielded the 10 T cell receptor beta chains listed below, sequenced in a study of T cells in Graves' hyperthyroidism and ophthalmopathy. TCR beta CDR3 regions were amplified from RNA. The HTBI set primed first-round TCR CDR3 RT-PCR. In TCRdb, the multiplex PCR reads were re-called with MiXCR into one record per CDR3 protein. The data hold a few hundred thousand distinct CDR3 sequences, with roughly 13% observed a single time. The sample taken for sequencing was blood. These receptors all come from a woman aged 18-29 years with Graves' hyperthyroidism.

This clonotype has ten or more counts. The chain is built from TRBV7-3 and TRBJ1-1; TRBD1 is a possible D gene (5 bases). The length of the CDR3 is 15 residues. V shed 3 bases and J shed 0 bases, with 11 bases lying between them. Germline V gives CDR1 SGHTA, CDR2 FQGTGA. In DNA, the CDR3 is TGTGCCAGCAGCTTCCTACAGGTCCTGAACACTGAAGCTTTCTTT. Encoded protein: CASSFLQVLNTEAFF.

This clonotype has more than one count but fewer than ten. A much larger clone lies one base from this, so it may be a read error. V is TRBV6-2 or TRBV6-3 and J is TRBJ2-1, with TRBD2 matching over 7 bases. Germline assignment: CDR1 MNHEY and CDR2 SVGEGT. The CDR3 loop spans 15 amino acids. CDR3 nucleotides: TGTGCCGGCAGTTACTTGGCGGGAGCCTACAATGAGCAGTTCTTC. Translation: CAGSYLAGAYNEQFF.

This clonotype occurred a few times. The J gene is TRBJ1-4, the V gene TRBV30; D is unresolved. CDR3 length: 13 residues. With 1 base removed from V and 6 bases from J, the gap between germline ends came to 9 bases. Looked up from germline, CDR1 is GTSNPN and CDR2 is SVGIG (reference sequence). This CDR3 is CAWSGARDEKLFF. CDR3 coding DNA: TGTGCCTGGAGTGGAGCCCGGGATGAAAAACTGTTTTTT.

The chain uses TRBV12-3 or TRBV12-4 and TRBJ2-7, with 12 positions matching TRBD2. V gave up 4 bases and J gave up 1 base; unmatched junction bases: 5. This CDR3 is 16 amino acids long. The CDR3 DNA sequence: TGTGCCAGCAGTTGGGGGACTAGCGGGTGGTCCTACGAGCAGTACTTC. Translated, it gives CASSWGTSGWSYEQYF.

There are many counts of this clonotype. The V gene is TRBV30, the J gene TRBJ2-1, with 10 bases aligning to TRBD2. In germline, CDR1 is GTSNPN, CDR2 SVGIG (reference sequence). The CDR3 is 14 amino acids. V lost 0 bases and J lost 8; bases outside the gene matches: 4. The CDR3 DNA follows: TGTGCCTGGAGTGTAGCGGGAGGGCTCTATGAGCAGTTCTTC. Encoded protein: CAWSVAGGLYEQFF.

The rearrangement uses TRBV20-1 and TRBJ2-7; 11 nucleotides align to TRBD1. Germline assignment: CDR1 DFQATT and CDR2 SNEGSKA (reference sequence). The CDR3 spans 14 residues. V trimming: 6 bases; J trimming: 5 bases; junction bases outside the gene matches: 9. Here the CDR3 DNA reads TGCAGTGCGGAAAGGACAGGGGGCGCCCACGAGCAGTACTTC. This encodes CSAERTGGAHEQYF.

This clonotype was detected ten times or more. The chain links TRBV28 to TRBJ1-4; 8 bases fit TRBD1. Per germline, CDR1 MDHEN and CDR2 SYDVKM. CDR3 length: 15 amino acids. The trim removed 2 bases at V and 7 bases at J, leaving 6 bases unmatched. The CDR3 sequence is CASSLADREREKLFF. CDR3 bases: TGTGCCAGCAGTTTAGCGGACAGGGAGCGTGAAAAACTGTTTTTT.

This clonotype was picked up many times. The chain combines TRBV5-6 with TRBJ1-5; 10 bases align to TRBD1. The CDR3 is made up of 17 amino acids. In germline, CDR1 is SGHDT, CDR2 YYEEEE. The V gene end was trimmed by 0 bases and the J gene end by 0 bases; junction bases not matched to a gene: 3. CDR3 coding DNA: TGTGCCAGCAGCTTGGCCGGGACAGGGGCTAGCAATCAGCCCCAGCATTTT. This encodes CASSLAGTGASNQPQHF.

This clonotype was seen ten or more times. V gene TRBV6-2 or TRBV6-3 combines with J gene TRBJ2-2; weak D call: TRBD2 (6 bases). The CDR3 loop spans 16 amino acids. Germline V gene data show CDR1 as MNHEY and CDR2 as SVGEGT. V shed 7 bases and J shed 3 bases, with 18 bases lying between them. The CDR3 bases are TGTGCCAGCAATCCCGGAGGGAGAAGGGACACCGGGGAGCTGTTTTTT. Its translation is CASNPGGRRDTGELFF.

This clonotype was seen at least ten times. The chain couples TRBV6-1 to TRBJ2-1; weak D call: TRBD1 (6 bases). Germline values: CDR1 MNHNS, CDR2 SASEGT. Deletions cut 4 bases from V and 4 bases from J, with 8 bases between. The CDR3 extends over 13 amino acids. The CDR3 protein is CASSGQDYNEQFF. The CDR3 nucleotides are TGTGCCAGCAGTGGACAGGATTACAATGAGCAGTTCTTC.